This is a list of T cell receptor beta chains from one sample in a study of T cells in Graves' hyperthyroidism and ophthalmopathy. TCRdb recomputed calls from the multiplex PCR reads with MiXCR, one row per CDR3 protein. The repertoire consists of roughly 570,000 distinct CDR3 sequences, with 15% to 18% occurring once and the leading ten covering around 7.8%. Sequences were obtained from blood. These TCRs come from a woman aged 25 to 39 with Graves' hyperthyroidism. CDR3s include the opening cysteine and the closing phenylalanine or tryptophan. The D gene is left open where the match is weak. Size values are once, few and many counts, or a class for expanded clones, and some rows have none.

J gene	clone size	CDR3 length	D gene	V gene	CDR3 protein	CDR3 DNA
TRBJ1-3	few	16	-	TRBV27	CASSPGHGYTGNTIYF	TGTGCCAGCAGTCCGGGACATGGATACACTGGAAACACCATATATTTT
TRBJ2-7	many	12	TRBD2	TRBV30	CAWTSGTYEQYF	TGTGCCTGGACTAGCGGGACCTACGAGCAGTACTTC
TRBJ2-5	many	16	TRBD2	TRBV7-2	CASSSGEREGRETQYF	TGTGCCAGCAGCTCAGGCGAGCGGGAGGGCCGGGAGACCCAGTACTTC
TRBJ2-4	-	13	-	TRBV29-1	CSVVVLAKNIQYF	TGCAGCGTTGTTGTACTAGCCAAAAACATTCAGTACTTC
TRBJ1-5	many	13	TRBD1	TRBV30	CAWSGDREQPQHF	TGTGCCTGGAGTGGGGACAGGGAGCAGCCCCAGCATTTT
TRBJ1-1	-	16	TRBD1	TRBV13	CASSQRVDRGIHEAFF	TGTGCCAGCAGCCAGAGAGTTGACAGGGGGATACATGAAGCTTTCTTT
TRBJ2-5	-	15	TRBD2	TRBV20-1	CSARGSGPYQETQYF	TGCAGTGCTAGGGGTAGCGGGCCGTACCAAGAGACCCAGTACTTC
TRBJ2-3	-	15	-	TRBV7-8	CASSPILHSTDTQYF	TGTGCCAGCAGCCCGATTCTTCACTCCACAGATACGCAGTATTTT
TRBJ2-7	many	15	-	TRBV12-3/TRBV12-4	CASSFRGAGSYEQYF	TGTGCCAGCAGTTTTCGTGGGGCAGGCTCCTACGAGCAGTACTTC
TRBJ2-7	many	14	-	TRBV11-2	CASSAKDSSYEQYF	TGTGCCAGCAGCGCCAAGGACAGCTCCTACGAGCAGTACTTC
TRBJ2-1	few	14	-	TRBV7-3	CASSRGDLYNEQFF	TGTGCCAGCAGCCGCGGGGACCTTTACAATGAGCAGTTCTTC
TRBJ2-1	-	14	TRBD2	TRBV20-1	CSARVSGEFLEQFF	TGCAGTGCTAGAGTTAGCGGGGAATTCTTGGAGCAGTTCTTC
TRBJ2-5	many	15	-	TRBV11-1	CASSLDGRAQETQYF	TGTGCCAGCAGCTTAGACGGCAGAGCCCAAGAGACCCAGTACTTC
TRBJ1-1	many	15	-	TRBV2	CASRAERRVNTEAFF	TGTGCCAGCAGGGCGGAGAGGCGCGTGAACACTGAAGCTTTCTTT
TRBJ2-6	many	15	TRBD1	TRBV18	CASSPTGSGANVLTF	TGTGCCAGCTCACCGACAGGGTCTGGGGCCAACGTCCTGACTTTC
TRBJ1-2	few	13	-	TRBV6-1	CASRPPGGYGYTF	TGTGCCAGCAGACCCCCAGGCGGCTATGGCTACACCTTC
TRBJ2-6	-	16	-	TRBV7-8	CASSLVRDSGANVLTF	TGTGCCAGCAGCTTAGTGCGGGACTCTGGGGCCAACGTCCTGACTTTC
TRBJ2-3	many	15	-	TRBV3-1	CASSQARLSTDTQYF	TGTGCCAGCAGCCAAGCCAGGCTTAGCACAGATACGCAGTATTTT
TRBJ2-1	few	13	TRBD2	TRBV5-5	CASGERGRSWEFF	TGTGCCAGCGGGGAGCGCGGGAGAAGTTGGGAGTTCTTC
TRBJ2-7	many	15	TRBD1	TRBV29-1	CSVATSGTGLYEQYF	TGCAGCGTGGCGACCTCCGGGACAGGACTCTACGAGCAGTACTTC
TRBJ2-2	-	16	-	TRBV18	CASSPSASSNTGELFF	TGTGCCAGCTCACCGTCTGCCAGCTCGAACACCGGGGAGCTGTTTTTT
TRBJ2-3	-	13	-	TRBV6-1	CASSEQDTDTQYF	TGTGCCAGCAGTGAACAAGATACAGATACGCAGTATTTT
TRBJ2-7	many	12	-	TRBV12-3/TRBV12-4	CASSSVNYEQYF	TGTGCCAGCAGTTCGGTAAACTACGAGCAGTACTTC
TRBJ2-1	many	12	-	TRBV11-3	CASSLVANEQFF	TGTGCCAGCAGCTTAGTAGCAAATGAGCAGTTCTTC
TRBJ2-7	-	14	TRBD2	TRBV7-9	CASRSGTSRNEQYF	TGTGCCAGCAGGTCCGGGACTAGTCGGAACGAGCAGTACTTC
TRBJ2-1	-	15	-	TRBV5-1	CASRTDGYASNEQFF	TGCGCCAGCAGAACGGATGGTTATGCCTCCAATGAGCAGTTCTTC
TRBJ2-7	-	14	TRBD1	TRBV12-3/TRBV12-4	CASSADRGPYEQYF	TGCGCCAGCAGCGCGGACAGGGGACCTTACGAGCAGTACTTC
TRBJ2-7	-	19	TRBD2	TRBV7-2	CASSLQGLAGGPFLYEQYF	TGTGCCAGCAGCTTACAGGGACTAGCGGGAGGGCCGTTTCTCTACGAGCAGTACTTC
TRBJ1-1	few	15	-	TRBV19	CASRWGGPQGAEAFF	TGTGCCAGTAGATGGGGAGGGCCGCAAGGGGCTGAAGCTTTCTTT
TRBJ2-3	few	14	TRBD2	TRBV29-1	CSALQGRAVDTQYF	TGCAGCGCCCTACAAGGGAGGGCCGTGGATACGCAGTATTTT
TRBJ2-5	many	15	TRBD2	TRBV10-3	CAIGRLAGAGETQYF	TGTGCCATCGGGCGACTAGCGGGAGCGGGGGAGACCCAGTACTTC
TRBJ1-5	many	14	TRBD1	TRBV3-1	CASSPGTANQPQHF	TGTGCCAGCAGCCCAGGGACAGCGAATCAGCCCCAGCATTTT
TRBJ2-1	-	17	TRBD2	TRBV11-3	CASSLDGRGSSYNEQFF	TGTGCCAGCAGCTTAGATGGGAGGGGCTCGTCCTACAATGAGCAGTTCTTC
TRBJ2-3	many	15	-	TRBV27	CASSLYVGSTDTQYF	TGTGCCAGCAGCCTCTACGTCGGAAGCACAGATACGCAGTATTTT
TRBJ2-5	-	14	-	TRBV5-1	CASSLESGVETQYF	TGCGCCAGCAGCTTGGAATCAGGGGTCGAGACCCAGTACTTC
TRBJ1-1	many	14	-	TRBV20-1	CSAPGPAVGGEAFF	TGCAGTGCCCCGGGGCCAGCGGTTGGCGGTGAAGCTTTCTTT
TRBJ2-1	many	15	-	TRBV7-6	CASSLAGGQVNEQFF	TGTGCCAGCAGCTTAGCTGGAGGCCAAGTCAATGAGCAGTTCTTC
TRBJ2-1	-	13	-	TRBV7-2	CASSTGGANEQFF	TGTGCCAGCAGCACGGGCGGGGCTAATGAGCAGTTCTTC
TRBJ1-1	many	16	-	TRBV7-6	CASSLGTPLFHTEAFF	TGTGCCAGCAGCTTAGGCACGCCACTCTTCCACACTGAAGCTTTCTTT
TRBJ2-7	many	14	-	TRBV28	CASSVVGVRYEQYF	TGTGCCAGCAGTGTCGTGGGAGTGCGCTACGAGCAGTACTTC
TRBJ1-1	few	17	-	TRBV6-1	CASTLDDRRVMNTEAFF	TGTGCCAGCACCCTGGATGACAGGAGGGTTATGAACACTGAAGCTTTCTTT
TRBJ2-5	many	13	-	TRBV6-1	CASSWDLAETQYF	TGTGCCAGCAGCTGGGACCTCGCGGAGACCCAGTACTTC
TRBJ2-1	many	17	TRBD2	TRBV2	CASSEFGLAGKYNEQFF	TGTGCCAGCAGTGAATTCGGGCTAGCGGGGAAATACAATGAGCAGTTCTTC
TRBJ2-3	-	15	TRBD2	TRBV9	CASSPPGLGPDTQYF	TGTGCCAGCAGCCCCCCGGGACTAGGACCAGATACGCAGTATTTT
TRBJ1-6	few	15	-	TRBV9	CASSGTDTYVSPLHF	TGTGCCAGCAGCGGAACGGACACCTACGTCTCACCCCTCCACTTT
TRBJ2-5	-	17	-	TRBV4-3	CASSQSHPPSLGETQYF	TGCGCCAGCAGCCAAAGCCACCCCCCCTCCTTGGGAGAGACCCAGTACTTC
TRBJ1-1	few	13	TRBD1	TRBV6-1	CASRGQRGAEAFF	TGTGCCAGCAGGGGACAGCGCGGGGCTGAAGCTTTCTTT
TRBJ1-1	many	14	-	TRBV5-1	CASSSPGGFTEAFF	TGCGCCAGCAGCTCCCCGGGGGGCTTCACTGAAGCTTTCTTT
TRBJ1-4	few	16	TRBD1	TRBV9	CASSPVPGTVNEKLFF	TGTGCCAGCAGCCCGGTACCCGGGACAGTTAATGAAAAACTGTTTTTT
TRBJ1-5	many	14	TRBD1	TRBV6-1	CASSTGTASQPQHF	TGTGCCAGCAGCACTGGGACAGCCAGTCAGCCCCAGCATTTT
TRBJ1-5	few	16	-	TRBV30	CAWSEGQNAGYQPQHF	TGTGCCTGGAGTGAAGGACAAAACGCGGGTTATCAGCCCCAGCATTTT
TRBJ1-1	few	14	-	TRBV6-2/TRBV6-3	CASVGEWRNTEAFF	TGTGCCAGCGTTGGTGAGTGGCGAAACACTGAAGCTTTCTTT
TRBJ2-1	many	16	TRBD2	TRBV20-1	CSARDSLAGRGYEQFF	TGCAGTGCTAGAGATAGTCTAGCGGGAAGAGGGTATGAGCAGTTCTTC
TRBJ1-3	-	16	TRBD1	TRBV4-1	CASSQEARTGRNTIYF	TGTGCCAGCAGCCAAGAGGCCCGGACAGGGAGAAACACCATATATTTT